These T cell receptor beta chains were read from a single sample in a study of a mutant IDH1 vaccine in newly diagnosed glioma. Using immunoSEQ multiplex PCR, the repertoire was profiled, and TCRdb retains in-frame clones only, with some absent. The sample includes tens of thousands of clones, over 80% of them seen just once. Antigen specificity for these receptors is unknown. Sequenced material: PBMCs, taken from a glioma patient whose treatment included an IDH1 peptide vaccine. The receptors stem from a man between 35 and 55 years old with glioma. CDR3s include the opening cysteine and the closing phenylalanine or tryptophan. The order of the fields is V gene, D gene, J gene, clone size, CDR3 protein, CDR3 DNA. D genes are given only for firm matches. Rows give clone size only sometimes, using once, few, many, or a class for an expanded clone.

V: TRBV6-6
D: NA
J: TRBJ2-3
size: once
CDR3: CASSGVDPLSTDTQYF
DNA: TGTGCCAGCAGTGGGGTCGATCCTCTCAGCACAGATACGCAGTATTTT

V: TRBV10-3
D: TRBD2
J: TRBJ2-5
size: once
CDR3: CAISPGTSGSQETQYF
DNA: TGTGCCATCAGCCCCGGGACTAGCGGGAGTCAAGAGACCCAGTACTTC

V: TRBV9
D: NA
J: TRBJ2-7
size: NA
CDR3: CASSVEPAHSYEQYF
DNA: TGTGCCAGCAGCGTAGAACCCGCTCACTCCTACGAGCAGTACTTC

V: TRBV18
D: NA
J: TRBJ2-7
size: NA
CDR3: CASTTGLSYEQYF
DNA: TGTGCCAGCACCACTGGGCTCTCCTACGAGCAGTACTTC

V: TRBV7-2
D: TRBD2
J: TRBJ2-4
size: once
CDR3: CASSSGGGSLAKNIQYF
DNA: TGTGCCAGCAGCTCCGGGGGGGGCAGCCTAGCCAAAAACATTCAGTACTTC

V: TRBV27
D: NA
J: TRBJ2-7
size: NA
CDR3: CASRGPGTLEQYF
DNA: TGTGCCAGCAGGGGGCCCGGGACTCTCGAGCAGTACTTC

V: TRBV7-2
D: TRBD2
J: TRBJ2-7
size: once
CDR3: CASSLSGSSFYEQYF
DNA: TGTGCCAGCAGCTTAAGCGGGAGCTCTTTCTACGAGCAGTACTTC

V: TRBV5-5
D: NA
J: TRBJ2-2
size: NA
CDR3: CASSYRENTGELFF
DNA: TGTGCCAGCAGCTACAGGGAAAACACCGGGGAGCTGTTTTTT

V: TRBV19
D: NA
J: TRBJ2-1
size: NA
CDR3: CASSIVGPKSEQFF
DNA: TGTGCCAGTAGTATAGTGGGGCCTAAGAGTGAGCAGTTCTTC

V: TRBV7-6
D: NA
J: TRBJ2-3
size: NA
CDR3: CASSFGTGSTDTQYF
DNA: TGTGCCAGCAGCTTCGGGACGGGTAGCACAGATACGCAGTATTTT

V: TRBV19
D: NA
J: TRBJ2-7
size: NA
CDR3: CASSPSGNEQYF
DNA: TGTGCCAGTAGTCCATCAGGAAACGAGCAGTACTTC

V: TRBV5-1
D: NA
J: TRBJ1-2
size: NA
CDR3: CASSLDGTPYGYTF
DNA: TGCGCCAGCAGCTTGGATGGGACACCCTATGGCTACACCTTC

V: TRBV4-1
D: NA
J: TRBJ2-7
size: NA
CDR3: CASSRGTSYEQYF
DNA: TGCGCCAGCAGCCGAGGGACATCCTACGAGCAGTACTTC

V: TRBV2
D: NA
J: TRBJ2-7
size: NA
CDR3: CASRVNSYEQYF
DNA: TGTGCCAGCAGGGTGAATTCCTACGAGCAGTACTTC

V: TRBV9
D: TRBD2
J: TRBJ2-1
size: NA
CDR3: CASGTSGFYNEQFF
DNA: TGTGCCAGCGGCACTAGCGGATTTTACAATGAGCAGTTCTTC

V: TRBV27
D: NA
J: TRBJ2-5
size: NA
CDR3: CASSLSGSGRETQYF
DNA: TGTGCCAGCAGTTTATCGGGTTCGGGGAGGGAGACCCAGTACTTC

V: TRBV6-1
D: NA
J: TRBJ2-3
size: NA
CDR3: CASRTGGQYTDTQYF
DNA: TGTGCCAGCAGAACGGGGGGACAGTACACAGATACGCAGTATTTT

V: TRBV5-1
D: NA
J: TRBJ2-3
size: NA
CDR3: CASSLVATNVADTQYF
DNA: TGCGCCAGCAGCTTGGTGGCGACTAATGTCGCAGATACGCAGTATTTT

V: TRBV19
D: NA
J: TRBJ2-5
size: NA
CDR3: CASSIDLHRETQYF
DNA: TGTGCCAGTAGTATAGATCTCCACCGGGAGACCCAGTACTTC

V: TRBV7-2
D: NA
J: TRBJ2-7
size: NA
CDR3: CASSRSAYEQYF
DNA: TGTGCCAGCAGCCGAAGTGCCTACGAGCAGTACTTC

V: TRBV7-7
D: TRBD1
J: TRBJ2-7
size: once
CDR3: CASSLIRGDRFHEQYF
DNA: TGTGCCAGCAGCTTAATTAGGGGGGACAGGTTTCACGAGCAGTACTTC

V: TRBV6-1
D: TRBD1
J: TRBJ2-1
size: NA
CDR3: CASSPHRGQSNEQFF
DNA: TGTGCCAGCAGTCCGCACCGGGGACAGTCCAATGAGCAGTTCTTC

V: TRBV2
D: NA
J: TRBJ1-2
size: NA
CDR3: CATQGSAGPSNYGYTF
DNA: TGTGCCACCCAGGGGAGCGCAGGGCCTTCAAACTATGGCTACACCTTC

V: TRBV19
D: TRBD2
J: TRBJ2-3
size: NA
CDR3: CASRETGGRSDTQYF
DNA: TGTGCCAGTAGAGAGACGGGAGGAAGGTCAGATACGCAGTATTTT

V: TRBV5-4
D: NA
J: TRBJ2-2
size: NA
CDR3: CASSPALNTGELFF
DNA: TGTGCCAGCAGCCCCGCACTTAACACCGGGGAGCTGTTTTTT

V: TRBV19
D: NA
J: TRBJ2-5
size: NA
CDR3: CASSTGVWETQYF
DNA: TGTGCCAGTAGTACCGGCGTTTGGGAGACCCAGTACTTC

V: TRBV28
D: TRBD2
J: TRBJ2-1
size: few
CDR3: CASSLGLAGGLINNEQFF
DNA: TGTGCCAGCAGCTTGGGACTAGCGGGAGGCCTCATTAACAATGAGCAGTTCTTC

V: TRBV7-8
D: TRBD1
J: TRBJ1-5
size: once
CDR3: CASSLTPDRGYSNQPQHF
DNA: TGTGCCAGCAGCTTAACTCCTGACAGGGGATATAGCAATCAGCCCCAGCATTTT

V: TRBV19
D: NA
J: TRBJ2-7
size: NA
CDR3: CASSLTALGEQYF
DNA: TGTGCCAGTAGTCTGACAGCCCTCGGCGAGCAGTACTTC

V: TRBV10-3
D: NA
J: TRBJ2-7
size: NA
CDR3: CAISDYYEQYF
DNA: TGTGCCATCAGTGATTATTACGAGCAGTACTTC

V: TRBV28
D: TRBD2
J: TRBJ2-7
size: NA
CDR3: CASWGSGRVVDAYEQYF
DNA: TGTGCCAGCTGGGGGTCTGGGAGGGTTGTGGACGCCTACGAGCAGTACTTC

V: TRBV12-5
D: TRBD1
J: TRBJ2-6
size: NA
CDR3: CASGTGQLNSGANVLTF
DNA: TGTGCTAGTGGCACGGGACAGTTAAACTCTGGGGCCAACGTCCTGACTTTC

V: TRBV15
D: TRBD1
J: TRBJ1-2
size: once
CDR3: CATSGQGDYGYTF
DNA: TGTGCCACCAGCGGCCAGGGGGACTATGGCTACACCTTC

V: TRBV7-9
D: NA
J: TRBJ1-5
size: NA
CDR3: CASSLKGSNQPQHF
DNA: TGTGCCAGCAGCCTGAAGGGCAGCAATCAGCCCCAGCATTTT

V: TRBV9
D: NA
J: TRBJ2-7
size: NA
CDR3: CASSVRLTSYEQYF
DNA: TGTGCCAGCAGCGTCCGACTTACCTCCTACGAGCAGTACTTC

V: TRBV21-1
D: NA
J: TRBJ1-5
size: few
CDR3: CASNPPPYQPQHF
DNA: TGTGCCAGCAACCCTCCTCCTTATCAGCCCCAGCATTTT

V: TRBV5-1
D: NA
J: TRBJ1-1
size: NA
CDR3: CASSKQVSTNTEAFF
DNA: TGCGCCAGCAGCAAACAGGTTTCGACGAACACTGAAGCTTTCTTT

V: TRBV20-1
D: NA
J: TRBJ2-5
size: few
CDR3: CSAVRQETQYF
DNA: TGCAGCGCCGTTCGCCAAGAGACCCAGTACTTC

V: TRBV4-3
D: NA
J: TRBJ1-1
size: once
CDR3: CASSQSMGGSTEAFF
DNA: TGCGCCAGCAGCCAATCGATGGGGGGTAGCACTGAAGCTTTCTTT

V: TRBV7-8
D: NA
J: TRBJ1-5
size: NA
CDR3: CASSLGGASNQPQHF
DNA: TGTGCCAGCAGCTTGGGGGGTGCCAGCAATCAGCCCCAGCATTTT

V: TRBV18
D: TRBD2
J: TRBJ2-2
size: NA
CDR3: CASSPPGLAGSVTTGELFF
DNA: TGTGCCAGCTCACCACCGGGACTAGCGGGATCCGTAACTACCGGGGAGCTGTTTTTT

V: TRBV27
D: TRBD2
J: TRBJ2-1
size: NA
CDR3: CASSTGRASGRLYNEQFF
DNA: TGTGCCAGCAGTACCGGCAGGGCTAGCGGGAGGTTATACAATGAGCAGTTCTTC

V: TRBV6-1
D: NA
J: TRBJ1-1
size: NA
CDR3: CASIDKMNTEAFF
DNA: TGTGCCAGCATTGACAAGATGAACACTGAAGCTTTCTTT

V: TRBV6-5
D: NA
J: TRBJ2-1
size: NA
CDR3: CASSVINEQFF
DNA: TGTGCCAGCAGTGTCATCAATGAGCAGTTCTTC

V: TRBV27
D: NA
J: TRBJ2-2
size: few
CDR3: CASSPTGFGELFF
DNA: TGTGCCAGCAGCCCGACAGGTTTTGGGGAGCTGTTTTTT

V: TRBV4-2
D: NA
J: TRBJ2-1
size: NA
CDR3: CASSPLRGVTGDEQFF
DNA: TGTGCCAGCAGCCCGTTGAGAGGGGTTACGGGGGATGAGCAGTTCTTC

V: TRBV6-6
D: NA
J: TRBJ1-5
size: NA
CDR3: CASRRRDGGPQPQHF
DNA: TGTGCCAGCAGACGCCGGGACGGGGGTCCTCAGCCCCAGCATTTT

V: TRBV19
D: NA
J: TRBJ2-5
size: NA
CDR3: CASSIGWTDWETQYF
DNA: TGTGCCAGTAGTATAGGTTGGACAGACTGGGAGACCCAGTACTTC

V: TRBV27
D: NA
J: TRBJ1-5
size: once
CDR3: CASRDSNQPQHF
DNA: TGTGCCAGCAGGGATAGCAATCAGCCCCAGCATTTT

V: TRBV27
D: NA
J: TRBJ1-2
size: NA
CDR3: CASRGRIYYGYTF
DNA: TGTGCCAGCCGAGGCAGGATTTACTATGGCTACACCTTC

V: TRBV14
D: NA
J: TRBJ1-4
size: NA
CDR3: CASRLQTNEKLFF
DNA: TGTGCCAGCAGGCTGCAAACTAATGAAAAACTGTTTTTT

V: TRBV4-1
D: NA
J: TRBJ2-1
size: few
CDR3: CASSWSSGEQFF
DNA: TGCGCCAGCAGCTGGTCGTCTGGCGAGCAGTTCTTC

V: TRBV7-9
D: TRBD1
J: TRBJ2-7
size: NA
CDR3: CASTLGQGSHEQYF
DNA: TGTGCCAGCACCTTGGGACAGGGATCCCACGAGCAGTACTTC